This TCR beta chain was identified during a study of cytomegalovirus exposure and HLA in healthy donors (dated by TCRdb to 2016 to 2017). Study-wide context: In an earlier analysis of approximately 640 of the donors, 250 to 350 Gb of sequence data and some 100 million unique TCR beta sequences from 150 million to 200 million T cells were reported. The genetic ancestry cluster associated with self-reported Caucasian donors included 80% to 90% of the 300 to 450 genotyped donors. Among over 350 genotyped donors of the cohort, an average of roughly 240,000 unique TCR beta nucleotide sequences were sequenced per donor, around 18% of them non-productive. An early release covering roughly 600 HLA-typed donors comprised about 300 gigabases of sequencing data and around 85 million unique TCR sequences. The study aimed to test whether signatures of past pathogen exposure could be identified by cataloging public T cell receptors. The study combined high-throughput TCR immunosequencing, statistical association of individual TCRs with disease status, and machine learning to predict cytomegalovirus infection status. Every discovery cohort repertoire had been produced on one sequencing platform. HLA typing included class I and class II loci at four-digit resolution. In a later genetic analysis, genome-wide SNP genotypes for about three fifths of the roughly 670 donors were used, and that subset was treated as a discovery cohort. The later analysis used no new phenotypic data to find candidate immune exposures, relying instead on TCR beta sequences and their occurrence across donors. To decide whether each TCR beta V gene segment behaved as functional or pseudogenic, an earlier analysis of some 580 of the donors relied on high-throughput TCR beta sequencing. Typing coverage differed by locus: A, B, C, DRB1 and DQB1 were typed in roughly 629-630 donors, DQA1 in approximately 520, DPA1 in some 570, and DPB1 in 400 to 490. A later analysis re-analyzed previously published TCR beta repertoires from 600 to 850 donors and added high-resolution HLA genotyping to study TCR occurrence patterns. Alongside the repertoire data, information on donor age, sex, ethnicity and CMV serostatus was compiled. The study profiled the T cell repertoires of 550 to 700 subjects by immunosequencing and related them to cytomegalovirus serostatus. A handful of DR-DQ haplotypes were handled as single units for association and clustering because linkage in the cohort was strong. Along with the approximately 700-subject first cohort, a separate validation cohort of 120 different subjects was used. General conclusions and limits of the study: CMV serostatus was the only immune exposure information available for the cohort. A few of the identified cytomegalovirus-associated TCR beta chains were confirmed in vitro to be specific for cytomegalovirus antigens. In a later analysis, several top co-occurrence clusters were reported to appear linked to parvovirus B19, influenza, CMV and Epstein-Barr virus. According to a later genetic analysis, donors in an Asian-associated ancestry cluster had fewer N-insertions in productive TCRs than the roughly 660-donor mean. Cytomegalovirus status was reported to be diagnosed by the classifier with high specificity and sensitivity in both the original and validation cohorts. Compared with equally common non-associated chains, HLA-associated TCR beta chains in a later analysis were more clonally expanded and had lower generation probabilities. Because counts were too low, roughly 16 rarely observed V segments, including chromosome 9 orphons, were excluded from the earlier analysis of around 640 of the donors. The cohort was sequenced for TCR beta chains only, and without alpha or paired-chain data the features that could be detected were limited. Roughly uniform sequencing depth across donors was assumed in presence/absence analyses, although this assumption may not hold. In a later analysis, TCR association rates were found to vary across HLA loci, with the most associated TCRs seen for DRB1 alleles and the fewest for HLA-C alleles. Assigning TCR associations to individual alleles was difficult when HLA alleles, especially DR and DQ, strongly co-occurred. In an earlier analysis of fewer than 700 of the donors, most TCR beta V segments appeared in productive rearrangements about 87% or about 30% of the time, broadly matching IMGT annotations. The authors suggested that the approach could potentially be generalized to other disease states and immunological phenotypes. At a false discovery rate of 0.05, a later analysis linked about 16,000 TCR beta sequences to specific HLA alleles. In the study, 150 to 200 TCR beta chains were listed as associated with cytomegalovirus. Correlated functional status among segregating V segments might reflect linkage disequilibrium, but an unknown experimental factor could not be ruled out. Because HLA typing was unavailable for some donors at each locus, only the typed subset was used in association tests. According to a later analysis, most CMV-associated TCR beta chains appeared to be HLA-restricted, and the HLA associations seemed to be driven largely by CMV exposure. Most TCR sequences were seen in very few donors, while some public TCRs were found in many individuals. A further reported finding was that TCR beta sequences accurately predicted the HLA-A and HLA-B alleles for most subjects in the first cohort. A cluster of highly shared sequence variants was judged likely to represent a technical artifact of the sequencing pipeline. A later genetic analysis associated a missense DCLRE1C variant with V-gene and J-gene trimming of TCR beta chains, and an independent cohort replicated the association.

About this clone: Its antigen is not yet known. Base qualities are missing; no much larger clone stands one base away.

In total, approximately 610 healthy bone marrow donors made up the cohort. Cohort members were all nominally healthy when sampled, although unrecorded immune exposures were likely present. The donor tested CMV seropositive, placing the donor among the 290 or so seropositive members of the cohort. Every donor gave a peripheral blood sample, and the peripheral blood mononuclear cells from that sample were used for TCR beta sequencing. The Qiagen DNeasy Blood Extraction Kit was used to extract genomic DNA from the blood cell samples. The library was built by means of the immunoSEQ multiplex PCR assay. For the multiplex PCR, a mixture combining 60 forward primers for TCR Vbeta segments and 13 reverse primers for TCR Jbeta segments was used. A multiplex PCR assay on genomic DNA amplified the CDR3 region of rearranged TCR beta genes. The amplified TCR beta libraries were sequenced on the Illumina HiSeq System as 87-base-pair reads. The original pipeline was this. A later analysis counted 75 million to 100 million unique TCR beta chains across the 550 to 700 repertoires, and around 9.9 million of these chains were shared by at least two donors. Raw reads were error-corrected and collapsed into unique sequences with a nearest-neighbor algorithm that merged closely related sequences to remove PCR and sequencing errors. V, D and J gene segments were assigned by aligning CDR3 sequences to IMGT reference sequences. For a sequence to be retained, a match of at least six nucleotides was required to both a V gene segment and a J gene segment. A rearrangement was called productive if the CDR3 had no stop codons and remained in frame with V and J, and every other rearrangement was called non-productive. Following IMGT convention, CDR3 was defined as the stretch from the second conserved V-encoded cysteine up to the conserved J-encoded phenylalanine. The earlier analysis of about 570 of the donors excluded any sequence lacking an unambiguous match to a single V gene segment. An earlier analysis of fewer than 750 of the donors called V segments functional above 56.7% productive rearrangements and segregating when the between-donor standard deviation exceeded 5%. To diagnose cytomegalovirus status from the catalog of TCR beta chain sequences, a statistical classification framework was built. A later analysis assigned V and J genes by comparing TCR nucleotide sequences with IMGT/GENE-DB human TR gene sequences. In a later analysis, CDR3 sequences and most-parsimonious VDJ recombination scenarios were assigned using the TCRdist pipeline. In a later analysis, each TCR beta chain was defined by its CDR3 amino acid sequence together with its V-gene family, and reads without a unique V-gene family were excluded. In a later analysis, 500 to 650 highly shared, low-generation-probability nucleotide sequences were removed to address suspected cross-contamination and a sequencing artifact. For each public chain, a later analysis derived a clonal expansion index from normalized ranks of inferred template counts within each repertoire. In a later analysis, generation probabilities were computed using a VDJ recombination model fitted to out-of-frame rearrangements, and the results were checked against IGoR. In a later analysis, hypergeometric tests were used to score TCR-TCR, TCR-HLA and TCR-CMV co-occurrence, with a repertoire-size bias correction applied to TCR pairs. To estimate false discovery rates, a later analysis permuted the HLA or CMV assignments 20 times. In a later analysis, co-occurring TCRs were grouped with DBSCAN, and TCRdist sequence similarity was added when clustering was performed within HLA-allele-positive subsets. Co-occurrence clustering excluded repertoires with fewer than 30,000 or more than 120,000 public chains, plus five with anomalous nucleotide sharing. What TCRdb holds here is the immuneACCESS table cut down to in-frame rearrangements. Part of the clones is not present; checked against another copy, under half of the missing clones reflect an unresolved V gene, and the others are unexplained. V and J calls and clone size follow that table, whereas D and trimming were derived from the DNA. The sample data list around 150,000 clones, and 70% to 90% of these were observed just once. The leading ten clones occupy 2% to 2.5% of the sample.

The sequence came from a man between 18 and 35 years old in good health and CMV-seropositive. The sample comprised PBMCs.

The CDR3 amino acid sequence is: CASSPQGDGYTF. The base sequence is TGTGCCAGCAGTCCACAGGGAGATGGCTACACCTTC. Recombination joined TRBV6-6 with TRBJ1-2; 6 matching bases give a weak D call of TRBD1. The CDR3 measures 12 amino acids from cysteine to phenylalanine. The entry retains the CDR3 DNA only, 36 bases that are in frame from base 1. Reading the germline V gene (reference sequence) gives CDR1 MNHNY and CDR2 SVGAGI. V is pared back by 5 bases and J by 6 bases, with 10 bases lying between the germline termini.